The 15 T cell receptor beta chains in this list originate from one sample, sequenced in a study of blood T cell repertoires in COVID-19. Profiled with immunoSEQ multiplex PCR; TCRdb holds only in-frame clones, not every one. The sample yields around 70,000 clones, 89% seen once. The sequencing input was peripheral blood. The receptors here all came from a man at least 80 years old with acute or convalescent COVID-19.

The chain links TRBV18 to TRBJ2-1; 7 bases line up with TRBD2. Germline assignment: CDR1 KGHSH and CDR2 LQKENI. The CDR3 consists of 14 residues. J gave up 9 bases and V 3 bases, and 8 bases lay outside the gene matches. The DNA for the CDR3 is TGTGCCAGCTCACCTGGAAGCCCGGGGGGTGAGCAGTTCTTC. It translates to CASSPGSPGGEQFF.

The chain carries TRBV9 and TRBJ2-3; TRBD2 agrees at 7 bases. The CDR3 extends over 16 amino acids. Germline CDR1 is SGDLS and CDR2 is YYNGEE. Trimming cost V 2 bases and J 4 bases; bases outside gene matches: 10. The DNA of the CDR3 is TGTGCCAGCAGCGTTAACCCAGCGGGGAGGGCAGATACGCAGTATTTT. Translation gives CASSVNPAGRADTQYF.

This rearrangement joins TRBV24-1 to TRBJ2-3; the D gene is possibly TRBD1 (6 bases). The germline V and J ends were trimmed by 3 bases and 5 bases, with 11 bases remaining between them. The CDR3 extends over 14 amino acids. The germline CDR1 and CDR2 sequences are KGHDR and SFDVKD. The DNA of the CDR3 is TGTGCCACCAGTGATGGGGACATAAGAGATACGCAGTATTTT. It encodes CATSDGDIRDTQYF.

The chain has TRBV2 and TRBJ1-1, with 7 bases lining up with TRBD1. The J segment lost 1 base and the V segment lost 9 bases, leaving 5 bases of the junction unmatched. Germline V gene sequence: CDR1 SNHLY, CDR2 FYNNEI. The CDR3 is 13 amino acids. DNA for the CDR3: TGTGCCAGTTCGGGACAGCCGAACACTGAAGCTTTCTTT. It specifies CASSGQPNTEAFF.

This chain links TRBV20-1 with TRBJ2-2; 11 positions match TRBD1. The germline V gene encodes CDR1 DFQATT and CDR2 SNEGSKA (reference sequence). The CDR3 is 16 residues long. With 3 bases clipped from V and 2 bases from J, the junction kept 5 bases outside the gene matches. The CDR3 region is CSASRTGGYNTGELFF. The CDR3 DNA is TGCAGTGCTAGTCGGACAGGGGGCTATAACACCGGGGAGCTGTTTTTT.

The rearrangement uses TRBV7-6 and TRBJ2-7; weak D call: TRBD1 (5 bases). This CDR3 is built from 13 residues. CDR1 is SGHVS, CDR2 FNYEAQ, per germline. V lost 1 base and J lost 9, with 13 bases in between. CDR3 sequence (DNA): TGTGCCAGCAGCTTAGAACAGGAAGGGGTGCAGTACTTC. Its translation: CASSLEQEGVQYF.

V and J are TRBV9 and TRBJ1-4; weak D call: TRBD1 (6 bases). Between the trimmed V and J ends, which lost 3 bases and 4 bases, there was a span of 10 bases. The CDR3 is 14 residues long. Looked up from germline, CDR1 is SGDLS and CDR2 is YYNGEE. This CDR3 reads CASSAGQRNEKLFF. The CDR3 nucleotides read TGTGCCAGCAGCGCAGGACAGCGTAATGAAAAACTGTTTTTT.

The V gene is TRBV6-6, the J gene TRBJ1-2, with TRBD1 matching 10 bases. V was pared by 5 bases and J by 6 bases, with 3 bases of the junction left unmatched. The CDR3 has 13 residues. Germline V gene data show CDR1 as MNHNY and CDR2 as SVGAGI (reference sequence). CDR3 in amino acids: CASSRQGAHGYTF. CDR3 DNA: TGTGCCAGCAGTCGACAGGGGGCGCATGGCTACACCTTC.

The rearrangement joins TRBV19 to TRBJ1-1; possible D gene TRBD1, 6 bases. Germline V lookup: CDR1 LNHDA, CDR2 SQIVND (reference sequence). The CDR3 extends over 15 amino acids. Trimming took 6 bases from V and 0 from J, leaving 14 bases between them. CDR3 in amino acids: CASSSQQGLNTEAFF. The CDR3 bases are TGTGCCAGTAGCTCCCAACAGGGCTTGAACACTGAAGCTTTCTTT.

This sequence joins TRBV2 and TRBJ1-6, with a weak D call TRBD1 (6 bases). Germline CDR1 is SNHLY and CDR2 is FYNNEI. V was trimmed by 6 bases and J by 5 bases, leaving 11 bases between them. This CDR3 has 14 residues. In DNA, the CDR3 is TGTGCCAGCAGGGTCACAGGGAATAATTCACCCCTCCACTTT. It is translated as CASRVTGNNSPLHF.

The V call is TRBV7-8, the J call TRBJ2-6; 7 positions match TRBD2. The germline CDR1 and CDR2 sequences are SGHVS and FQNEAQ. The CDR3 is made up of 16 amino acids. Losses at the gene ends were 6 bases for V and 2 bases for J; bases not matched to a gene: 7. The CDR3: CASRLGGGAGANVLTF. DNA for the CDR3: TGTGCCAGCAGGTTGGGGGGAGGGGCTGGGGCCAACGTCCTGACTTTC.

The CDR3 loop reads CASREGQELNSPLHF. The CDR3 bases are TGTGCCAGCAGAGAGGGACAGGAGCTTAATTCACCCCTCCACTTT. The chain uses TRBV19 and TRBJ1-6; 8 bases align to TRBD1. This CDR3 is 15 amino acids long. Trimming removed 9 bases from V and 6 bases from J; junction bases left unmatched: 10. CDR1 and CDR2 from the germline V gene are LNHDA and SQIVND (reference sequence).

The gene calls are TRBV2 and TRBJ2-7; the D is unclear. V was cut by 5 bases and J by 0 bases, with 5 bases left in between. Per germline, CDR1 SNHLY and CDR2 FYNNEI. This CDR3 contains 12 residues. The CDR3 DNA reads TGTGCCAGCAGTTCGAGCTCCTACGAGCAGTACTTC. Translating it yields CASSSSSYEQYF. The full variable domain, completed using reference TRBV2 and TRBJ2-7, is EPEVTQTPSHQVTQMGQEVILRCVPISNHLYFYWYRQILGQKVEFLVSFYNNEISEKSEIFDDQFSVERPDGSNFTLKIRSTKLEDSAMYFCASSSSSYEQYFGPGTRLTVT.

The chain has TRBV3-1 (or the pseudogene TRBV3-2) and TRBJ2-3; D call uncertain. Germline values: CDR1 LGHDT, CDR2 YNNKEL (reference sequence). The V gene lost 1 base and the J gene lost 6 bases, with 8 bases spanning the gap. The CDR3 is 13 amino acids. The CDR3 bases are TGTGCCAGCAGCCAAGGCGAGGTGGATACGCAGTATTTT. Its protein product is CASSQGEVDTQYF.

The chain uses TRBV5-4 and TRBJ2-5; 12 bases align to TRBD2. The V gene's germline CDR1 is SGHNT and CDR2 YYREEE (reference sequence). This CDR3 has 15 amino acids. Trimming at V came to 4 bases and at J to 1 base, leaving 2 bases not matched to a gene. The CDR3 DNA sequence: TGTGCCAGCAGCCGGACTAGCGGGGCCCAAGAGACCCAGTACTTC. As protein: CASSRTSGAQETQYF.